These 30 T cell receptor beta chains were sequenced from one sample in a study of brain T cells in children with intractable seizures. Profiled with immunoSEQ multiplex PCR; TCRdb holds only in-frame clones, not every one. The sample includes some 80,000 clones, around 91% seen only once; the top ten take 20% to 25%. The source material was peripheral blood, sampled at surgery. These receptors came from a girl aged 2 to 9 with Rasmussen encephalitis and intractable seizures.

The genes are TRBV28 and TRBJ1-6; D gene unclear. Germline lookup yields CDR1 MDHEN and CDR2 SYDVKM. Trimming shortened V by 6 bases and J by 0 bases, and 9 bases separated the two germline ends. The CDR3 covers 15 residues. DNA of the CDR3: TGTGCCAGCAGCCGAGAGAGCTCCTATAATTCACCCCTCCACTTT. As protein: CASSRESSYNSPLHF. Based on the CDR3 plus reference TRBV28 and TRBJ1-6, the full variable domain is DVKVTQSSRYLVKRTGEKVFLECVQDMDHENMFWYRQDPGLGLRLIYFSYDVKMKEKGDIPEGYSVSREKKERFSLILESASTNQTSMYLCASSRESSYNSPLHFGNGTRLTVT.

The chain combines TRBV3-1 (or the pseudogene TRBV3-2) with TRBJ1-4; 7 bases map to TRBD1. Trimming at V came to 4 bases and at J to 8 bases, leaving 22 bases not matched to a gene. This CDR3 is built from 19 residues. CDR1 and CDR2 from the germline V gene are LGHDT and YNNKEL (reference sequence). The CDR3 sequence: CASSPDAGTVVILSEKLFF. As DNA, the CDR3 is TGTGCCAGCAGCCCGGACGCAGGGACAGTCGTCATCCTGAGCGAAAAACTGTTTTTT.

The genes are TRBV5-6 and TRBJ2-1; TRBD2 agrees at 10 bases. The length of the CDR3 is 17 residues. The germline gives CDR1 SGHDT, CDR2 YYEEEE. V was clipped by 0 bases and J by 2 bases; unmatched bases: 5. The CDR3 sequence is CASSLEPLAGAYNEQFF. DNA of the CDR3: TGTGCCAGCAGCTTGGAGCCCCTAGCGGGGGCCTACAATGAGCAGTTCTTC.

The chain links TRBV27 to TRBJ1-1; D is ambiguous. The CDR3 covers 13 residues. Germline CDR1 and CDR2: MNHEY and SMNVEV (reference sequence). V shed 6 bases and J shed 10 bases, with 18 bases lying between them. The CDR3 sequence: CASSPGRILGAFF. The DNA for the CDR3 is TGTGCCAGCAGCCCCGGTAGAATCCTCGGAGCTTTCTTT.

This chain uses TRBV7-3 with TRBJ1-1; D uncertain. CDR3 size: 14 residues. Trimming removed 2 bases at V and 1 base at J, with 8 bases between. Germline V gene lookup returns CDR1 SGHTA and CDR2 FQGTGA. CDR3 DNA sequence: TGTGCCAGCAGCTTAGTACGGGGGAACACTGAAGCTTTCTTT. This gives the protein CASSLVRGNTEAFF.

This clone came up once. J is TRBJ1-1 and V is TRBV30; 7 bases line up with TRBD1. Looked up from germline, CDR1 is GTSNPN and CDR2 is SVGIG (reference sequence). CDR3 size: 13 residues. Trimming cost V 4 bases and J 2 bases; bases outside gene matches: 4. DNA of the CDR3: TGTGCCTGGAAGACAGGGCCTAACACTGAAGCTTTCTTT. It codes for CAWKTGPNTEAFF. Full variable domain (remainder filled in from reference TRBV30 and TRBJ1-1): SQTIHQWPATLVQPVGSPLSLECTVEGTSNPNLYWYRQAAGRGLQLLFYSVGIGQISSEVPQNLSASRPQDRQFILSSKKLLLSDSGFYLCAWKTGPNTEAFFGQGTRLTVV.

As to this clone: Other DNA sequences in the sample encode the same CDR3. The V and J genes are TRBV7-9 and TRBJ1-3; no definite D call. Per the germline V gene, CDR1 is SEHNR and CDR2 is FQNEAQ (reference sequence). The CDR3 runs 11 residues. With 4 bases removed from V and 7 bases from J, the gap between germline ends came to 5 bases. CDR3 protein: CASSSGNTIYF. The CDR3 DNA follows: TGTGCCAGCAGCTCGGGGAACACCATATATTTT.

The rearrangement uses TRBV12-3 or TRBV12-4 and TRBJ1-1, with 9 bases identical to TRBD1. The CDR3 contains 13 residues. J lost 10 bases, V lost 11 bases, and 14 bases had no gene match. The CDR3 sequence: CACAGLDRGRAFF. CDR3 in DNA: TGTGCCTGCGCCGGATTGGACAGGGGTCGAGCTTTCTTT.

The chain carries TRBV6-5 and TRBJ1-1, with no clear D. Germline values: CDR1 MNHEY, CDR2 SVGAGI. V was clipped by 4 bases and J by 2 bases, with 2 bases between them. CDR3 size: 11 residues. The CDR3 spells CASSSNTEAFF. CDR3 nucleotide sequence: TGTGCCAGCAGTTCAAACACTGAAGCTTTCTTT.

The V and J genes are TRBV7-9 and TRBJ1-1, with D possibly being TRBD1 (5 bases). Germline CDR1 SEHNR, CDR2 FQNEAQ (reference sequence). V lost 1 base and J 4 bases, leaving 10 bases between the germline ends. The CDR3 is made up of 14 amino acids. DNA of the CDR3: TGTGCCAGCAGCTTAGAGGGGAAATCCACTGAAGCTTTCTTT. Amino acid sequence: CASSLEGKSTEAFF.

This chain joins TRBV28 and TRBJ2-7; 7 nucleotides agree with TRBD1. The ends lost 5 bases at V and 4 bases at J; junction bases unmatched: 8. The CDR3 spans 14 residues. From germline, CDR1 is MDHEN and CDR2 SYDVKM. Here the CDR3 DNA reads TGTGCCAGCAGTATCGGGACAGTTGATTACGAGCAGTACTTC. Translation gives CASSIGTVDYEQYF.

The chain joins TRBV6-5 to TRBJ2-7; no firm D call. Trimming took off 5 bases at V and 1 base at J, with 9 bases between the two ends. The CDR3 is 13 amino acids. Germline V lookup: CDR1 MNHEY, CDR2 SVGAGI. The CDR3: CASSLAGSYEQYF. CDR3 sequence (DNA): TGTGCCAGCAGTCTCGCAGGATCCTACGAGCAGTACTTC.

This chain uses TRBV30 with TRBJ2-7, with 9 nucleotides matching TRBD2. V trimming: 7 bases; J trimming: 4 bases; junction bases outside the gene matches: 14. This CDR3 has 15 amino acids. Looked up from germline, CDR1 is GTSNPN and CDR2 is SVGIG (reference sequence). The CDR3: CASAWASGNMYEQYF. The CDR3 DNA sequence: TGTGCCTCCGCTTGGGCTAGCGGGAATATGTACGAGCAGTACTTC.

This rearrangement joins TRBV7-3 to TRBJ2-2; 8 bases are a match to TRBD1. The germline CDR1 and CDR2 sequences are SGHTA and FQGTGA. V was pared by 5 bases and J by 5 bases, with 13 bases of the junction left unmatched. The CDR3 runs 17 residues. In DNA, the CDR3 is TGTGCCAGCAGCCGAGATCCTCAGGGGGCAAATACCGGGGAGCTGTTTTTT. Protein product: CASSRDPQGANTGELFF.

This clone has a single count. The genes are TRBV20-1 and TRBJ2-5, with TRBD1 as a possible D gene (5 bases). V lost 6 bases to trimming and J lost 9 bases, with 14 bases between them. The CDR3 consists of 11 residues. Germline loops: CDR1 DFQATT, CDR2 SNEGSKA (reference sequence). The DNA of the CDR3 is TGCAGTGCCCAAGGGTTAGGGGCCCAGTACTTC. It specifies CSAQGLGAQYF.

The chain carries TRBV6-5 and TRBJ1-6; 7 bases are shared with TRBD1. CDR3 size: 13 residues. Germline V gene data show CDR1 as MNHEY and CDR2 as SVGAGI. The ends lost 6 bases at V and 8 bases at J; junction bases unmatched: 4. The CDR3 loop reads CASRQGRDSPLHF. For the CDR3, the DNA is TGTGCCAGCAGACAGGGGAGGGATTCACCCCTCCACTTT.

This clone was counted a few times. The V and J genes are TRBV3-1 (or the pseudogene TRBV3-2) and TRBJ1-1; D ambiguous. Germline V gene data show CDR1 as LGHDT and CDR2 as YNNKEL (reference sequence). Trimming removed 1 base at V and 1 base at J, with 4 bases between. The CDR3 has 13 amino acids. CDR3 DNA: TGTGCCAGCAGCCAAGGACAGAACACTGAAGCTTTCTTT. Its protein product is CASSQGQNTEAFF.

The CDR3 reads CASNLGESYEQYF. CDR3 coding DNA: TGCGCCAGCAACTTGGGGGAGTCCTACGAGCAGTACTTC. The V call is TRBV10-2, the J call TRBJ2-7, with D perhaps being TRBD1 or TRBD2 (5 bases each). The ends were cut back, 7 bases at V and 1 base at J, with 11 bases in the middle. CDR1 and CDR2 (germline): WSHSY, SAAADI. The CDR3 is 13 residues long.

The rearrangement uses TRBV19 and TRBJ2-1, with D perhaps given as TRBD1 or TRBD2 (5 bases each). Germline CDR1 reads LNHDA; CDR2 reads SQIVND (reference sequence). Trimming shortened V by 6 bases and J by 1 base, and 13 bases separated the two germline ends. CDR3 size: 15 residues. CDR3 DNA sequence: TGTGCCAGTAGCGACGAGAGGGGTTCCTACAATGAGCAGTTCTTC. The encoded protein is CASSDERGSYNEQFF.

The chain carries TRBV30 and TRBJ2-2; 8 bases are shared with TRBD1. The CDR3 spans 17 residues. The trim removed 3 bases at V and 1 base at J, leaving 10 bases unmatched. Germline CDR1 GTSNPN, CDR2 SVGIG (reference sequence). CDR3: CAWRGDRGSRNTGELFF. CDR3 in DNA: TGTGCCTGGAGGGGTGACAGGGGAAGTCGGAACACCGGGGAGCTGTTTTTT. Full variable domain (remainder filled in from reference TRBV30 and TRBJ2-2): SQTIHQWPATLVQPVGSPLSLECTVEGTSNPNLYWYRQAAGRGLQLLFYSVGIGQISSEVPQNLSASRPQDRQFILSSKKLLLSDSGFYLCAWRGDRGSRNTGELFFGEGSRLTVL.

This sequence joins TRBV3-1 (or the pseudogene TRBV3-2) and TRBJ2-7; D might be TRBD1 (6 bases). Trimming took 1 base from V and 2 from J, leaving 15 bases between them. The CDR3 has 16 amino acids. Germline V gene data show CDR1 as LGHDT and CDR2 as YNNKEL (reference sequence). The CDR3 reads CASSQALQGNPYEQYF. In DNA, the CDR3 is TGTGCCAGCAGCCAAGCTTTACAGGGTAATCCCTACGAGCAGTACTTC.

The V gene is TRBV9, the J gene TRBJ2-5; D uncertain. Germline CDR1 SGDLS, CDR2 YYNGEE. Trimming shortened V by 0 bases and J by 4 bases, and 7 bases separated the two germline ends. This CDR3 is built from 13 residues. Here the CDR3 reads CASSVAAGETQYF. For the CDR3, the DNA is TGTGCCAGCAGCGTAGCAGCAGGAGAGACCCAGTACTTC.

The V call is TRBV7-9, the J call TRBJ1-2; D not certain. The CDR3 loop spans 14 amino acids. Germline loops: CDR1 SEHNR, CDR2 FQNEAQ (reference sequence). V was pared by 1 base and J by 7 bases, with 13 bases between. CDR3 coding DNA: TGTGCCAGCAGCTTAGAGGGCACCCGGAGTGGCTACACCTTC. Translation gives CASSLEGTRSGYTF. The whole variable domain, remainder taken from reference TRBV7-9 and TRBJ1-2, is DTGVSQNPRHKITKRGQNVTFRCDPISEHNRLYWYRQTLGQGPEFLTYFQNEAQLEKSRLLSDRFSAERPKGSFSTLEIQRTEQGDSAMYLCASSLEGTRSGYTFGSGTRLTVV.

The gene calls are TRBV13 and TRBJ1-1; weak D call: TRBD1 (5 bases). The CDR3 is 14 residues long. Germline CDR1 and CDR2: PRHDT and FYEKMQ (reference sequence). V was pared by 5 bases and J by 1 base, with 11 bases between. CDR3 nucleotides: TGTGCCAGCAGCCGGGGACCGAGGAACACTGAAGCTTTCTTT. This translates into CASSRGPRNTEAFF.

This clone ranks as medium-sized. V usage is TRBV29-1 and J usage is TRBJ2-7; perhaps TRBD1 as D (6 bases). CDR3 length: 14 residues. The germline V gene encodes CDR1 SQVTM and CDR2 ANQGSEA. Trimming shortened V by 4 bases and J by 3 bases, and 16 bases separated the two germline ends. The CDR3 protein is CSVVGDNSYYEQYF. The CDR3, as DNA: TGCAGCGTTGTCGGGGACAATAGCTACTACGAGCAGTACTTC.

This chain uses TRBV5-4 with TRBJ2-7; 13 bases map to TRBD2. This CDR3 has 16 amino acids. In germline, CDR1 is SGHNT, CDR2 YYREEE (reference sequence). V shed 4 bases and J 6 bases; nucleotides not matched to a gene: 10. CDR3 DNA sequence: TGTGCCAGCAGCCGGGGGACTAGCGGGATAATCGGCGAGCAGTACTTC. Translated: CASSRGTSGIIGEQYF.

The genes are TRBV7-9 and TRBJ1-1; D is undetermined. The CDR3 spans 15 residues. Germline lookup yields CDR1 SEHNR and CDR2 FQNEAQ (reference sequence). V lost 7 bases, J lost 0 bases, and 15 bases lay in between. CDR3: CASTTNRPLNTEAFF. The CDR3 DNA reads TGTGCCAGCACCACTAACCGGCCATTGAACACTGAAGCTTTCTTT.

The rearrangement joins TRBV10-3 to TRBJ2-5, with TRBD2 matching over 7 bases. V was clipped by 4 bases and J by 5 bases; unmatched bases: 7. CDR3 length: 14 amino acids. From germline, CDR1 is ENHRY and CDR2 SYGVKD. For the CDR3, the DNA is TGTGCCATCAGTGCTGGAAGCGGGGTGGAGACCCAGTACTTC. As protein: CAISAGSGVETQYF.

This clone was seen a single time. The CDR3 coding sequence is TGCGCCAGCAGCTCCCGGACTAGCGGGGATGAGCAGTTCTTC. Its translation is CASSSRTSGDEQFF. The V and J genes are TRBV5-1 and TRBJ2-1; 12 positions match TRBD2. J gave up 8 bases and V 3 bases, and 3 bases lay outside the gene matches. The CDR3 totals 14 residues. Per the germline V gene, CDR1 is SGHRS and CDR2 is YFSETQ.

This sequence joins TRBV7-6 and TRBJ2-1; D perhaps matches TRBD1 (6 bases). Germline V CDR1 and CDR2: SGHVS, FNYEAQ. The V and J ends lost 1 base and 9 bases respectively, with 19 bases between them. The CDR3 covers 16 residues. The chain's CDR3 is CASSLGSGTSVSEQFF. The CDR3 DNA reads as TGTGCCAGCAGCTTAGGGTCCGGGACATCTGTCAGTGAGCAGTTCTTC.